A single sample gave rise to the 25 T cell receptor beta chains below, sequenced in a study of blood T cell repertoires in COVID-19. Libraries were prepared by immunoSEQ multiplex PCR; TCRdb keeps only in-frame clonotypes and omits some of them. The repertoire includes about 89,000 clones, 78% of them detected once, and less than 7% sits in the top ten. Material: peripheral blood. The receptors were sampled from a man in his 70s with COVID-19, enrolled during active disease.

The V gene is TRBV7-3, the J gene TRBJ2-5, with TRBD2 matching 9 bases. Germline assignment: CDR1 SGHTA and CDR2 FQGTGA. V lost 5 bases to trimming and J lost 3 bases; unmatched junction nucleotides: 4. This CDR3 is built from 14 residues. The CDR3 coding sequence is TGTGCCAGCAGCCTTAGCGGGGGAAAAGAGACCCAGTACTTC. Translation gives CASSLSGGKETQYF.

The chain links TRBV6-5 to TRBJ1-2; D is uncertain. This CDR3 has 13 amino acids. Germline CDR1 MNHEY, CDR2 SVGAGI. The ends were cut back, 0 bases at V and 4 bases at J, with 6 bases in the middle. DNA for the CDR3: TGTGCCAGCAGTTACTCGGGAGTCTATGGCTACACCTTC. It is translated as CASSYSGVYGYTF.

V usage is TRBV13 and J usage is TRBJ2-3; D is perhaps TRBD2 (6 bases). There are 13 residues in the CDR3. V lost 10 bases to trimming and J lost 3 bases, with 14 bases between them. The germline gives CDR1 PRHDT, CDR2 FYEKMQ (reference sequence). The CDR3 bases are TGTGCCACCGGAAGGCGGGGAACAGATACGCAGTATTTT. Protein product: CATGRRGTDTQYF.

The gene calls are TRBV6-4 and TRBJ1-2, with a possible D match to TRBD1 (6 bases). Germline V gives CDR1 MRHNA, CDR2 SNTAGT. Trimming cost V 7 bases and J 2 bases, with 14 bases left between them. This CDR3 comprises 14 residues. CDR3 sequence reads: CASTWTEENYGYTF. CDR3 DNA: TGTGCCAGCACCTGGACAGAGGAAAACTATGGCTACACCTTC.

The chain recombines TRBV19 with TRBJ2-1, with D perhaps matching TRBD2 (5 bases). V lost 9 bases and J 0 bases, leaving 9 bases between the germline ends. Germline V gene sequence: CDR1 LNHDA, CDR2 SQIVND (reference sequence). This CDR3 has 13 residues. CDR3 region: CASGLSSYNEQFF. CDR3 bases: TGTGCCAGCGGACTGAGCTCCTACAATGAGCAGTTCTTC.

This clone has only one observation. This rearrangement joins TRBV24-1 to TRBJ2-1; 10 bases fit TRBD2. CDR1 is KGHDR and CDR2 is SFDVKD in the germline V gene. The CDR3 loop spans 15 amino acids. Trimming took 4 bases from V and 2 from J; bases not matched to a gene: 1. The CDR3 sequence: CATSEAGGAYNEQFF. CDR3 nucleotide sequence: TGTGCCACCAGTGAAGCGGGAGGGGCCTACAATGAGCAGTTCTTC.

The chain recombines TRBV27 with TRBJ1-4; 8 nucleotides agree with TRBD1. The germline gives CDR1 MNHEY, CDR2 SMNVEV (reference sequence). V was clipped by 2 bases and J by 11 bases; unmatched bases: 13. This CDR3 comprises 16 residues. The CDR3 loop reads CASSLSGGQGAGKLFF. In DNA, the CDR3 is TGTGCCAGCAGTTTAAGTGGGGGGCAGGGGGCCGGTAAACTGTTTTTT.

This chain uses TRBV2 with TRBJ2-7; 7 bases fit TRBD1. Germline CDR1 and CDR2: SNHLY and FYNNEI. The CDR3 extends over 14 amino acids. V shed 6 bases and J 3 bases; nucleotides not matched to a gene: 8. CDR3 protein: CASSLRQGNYEQYF. CDR3 nucleotides: TGTGCCAGCAGCCTGCGACAGGGAAACTACGAGCAGTACTTC.

The J gene is TRBJ2-3, the V gene TRBV18; D uncertain. The CDR3 loop spans 14 amino acids. The ends were cut back, 0 bases at V and 7 bases at J, with 11 bases in the middle. CDR1 and CDR2 (germline): KGHSH, LQKENI. The CDR3 nucleotides are TGTGCCAGCTCACCACCGGCCAGTTCAAATACGCAGTATTTT. Translated, it gives CASSPPASSNTQYF.

The chain joins TRBV6-5 to TRBJ2-7; weak D call: TRBD1 (6 bases). V was clipped by 6 bases and J by 2 bases, with 17 bases between them. The CDR3 is 15 amino acids. Germline V lookup: CDR1 MNHEY, CDR2 SVGAGI. In nucleotides, the CDR3 is TGTGCCAGCAGCTACACTAGGACAGTTACCTACGAGCAGTACTTC. Amino acid sequence: CASSYTRTVTYEQYF.

The J gene is TRBJ1-2, the V gene TRBV10-3; 8 positions match TRBD1. V was clipped by 7 bases and J by 4 bases; unmatched bases: 5. Per germline, CDR1 ENHRY and CDR2 SYGVKD. The CDR3 totals 13 residues. CDR3 DNA sequence: TGTGCCATCACCCTCGGACAGGGCTATGGCTACACCTTC. Protein: CAITLGQGYGYTF.

The V call is TRBV10-3, the J call TRBJ1-3; 7 nucleotides line up with TRBD1. The V segment lost 3 bases and the J segment 5 bases; nucleotides outside the gene matches: 7. Germline-derived CDR1 and CDR2 are ENHRY and SYGVKD. The CDR3 totals 15 residues. In DNA form, the CDR3 reads TGTGCCATCAGTGACCCGACAGGGTCAAGAAACACCATATATTTT. Encoded protein: CAISDPTGSRNTIYF.

The CDR3 sequence: CASSPETASGNTIYF. CDR3 DNA sequence: TGTGCCAGCAGCCCAGAGACAGCCTCTGGAAACACCATATATTTT. The chain links TRBV7-2 to TRBJ1-3, with D maybe TRBD1 (5 bases). CDR1 and CDR2 from the germline V gene are SGHTA and FQGNSA. With 5 bases removed from V and 0 bases from J, the gap between germline ends came to 11 bases. The CDR3 contains 15 residues.

This rearrangement joins TRBV7-9 to TRBJ1-4; D might be TRBD1 (5 bases). Trimming removed 3 bases from V and 7 bases from J, with 9 bases in between. The CDR3 is 13 amino acids. Germline CDR1 reads SEHNR; CDR2 reads FQNEAQ (reference sequence). The CDR3 here is CASSFGGVEKLFF. The CDR3 DNA is TGTGCCAGCAGCTTCGGGGGGGTTGAAAAACTGTTTTTT.

This chain connects TRBV4-2 to TRBJ1-6, with a weak D call TRBD1 (5 bases). The CDR3 extends over 17 amino acids. Per germline, CDR1 LGHNA and CDR2 YNFKEQ. Trimming removed 4 bases at V and 7 bases at J, with 20 bases between. In DNA form, the CDR3 reads TGTGCCAGCAGCCCCCACGCAGATTTAGGGGCAAATTCACCCCTCCACTTT. Translation: CASSPHADLGANSPLHF.

The chain recombines TRBV15 with TRBJ2-3; tentatively, D is TRBD2 (6 bases). Germline V gives CDR1 LNHNV, CDR2 YYDKDF (reference sequence). With 3 bases removed from V and 4 bases from J, the gap between germline ends came to 17 bases. The CDR3 consists of 16 residues. CDR3 amino acids: CATSSQAGGTSDTQYF. The CDR3 DNA reads TGTGCCACCAGCAGTCAGGCCGGCGGGACCTCAGATACGCAGTATTTT.

This clone was seen more than once but under ten times. The genes are TRBV28 and TRBJ1-2; 7 bases agree with TRBD1. V lost 5 bases, J lost 1 base, and 1 base stayed unmatched. This CDR3 region has 13 residues. Germline CDR1 MDHEN, CDR2 SYDVKM. DNA of the CDR3: TGTGCCAGCAGTACAGGGGATAACTATGGCTACACCTTC. Amino acids: CASSTGDNYGYTF.

The chain carries TRBV2 and TRBJ2-1; maybe TRBD2 (6 bases). The CDR3 loop spans 15 amino acids. The V gene lost 6 bases and the J gene lost 3 bases, with 15 bases spanning the gap. Per the germline V gene, CDR1 is SNHLY and CDR2 is FYNNEI. The CDR3 spells CASSTLAVGYNEQFF. For the CDR3, the DNA is TGTGCCAGCAGCACACTAGCCGTCGGCTACAATGAGCAGTTCTTC.

CDR3 residues: CASRLDSLNTEAFF. DNA of the CDR3: TGTGCCAGTAGGCTGGACAGTTTGAACACTGAAGCTTTCTTT. The genes are TRBV19 and TRBJ1-1; possible D gene TRBD1, 6 bases. Germline V lookup: CDR1 LNHDA, CDR2 SQIVND (reference sequence). V shed 6 bases and J shed 0 bases, with 11 bases lying between them. The CDR3 is 14 amino acids.

V is TRBV19 and J is TRBJ2-2; a possible D gene is TRBD1 (5 bases). The CDR3 runs 20 residues. V was shortened by 2 bases and J by 4 bases, with 26 bases between the two germline ends. The germline CDR1 and CDR2 sequences are LNHDA and SQIVND (reference sequence). The CDR3 DNA sequence: TGTGCCAGTAGTATAAGGAGTTGGGCAGGGAAGTCGAGTAGCACCGGGGAGCTGTTTTTT. Its protein product is CASSIRSWAGKSSSTGELFF.

Many counts were recorded for this clone. The chain recombines TRBV6-2 or TRBV6-3 with TRBJ2-3; 10 nucleotides line up with TRBD1. Per germline, CDR1 MNHEY and CDR2 SVGEGT. The CDR3 covers 17 residues. Unmatched junction bases numbered 10, after V lost 2 bases and J lost 5 bases. The CDR3 DNA sequence: TGTGCCAGCAGTTACCGGGCTCCGGGACAGGGGCGAGATACGCAGTATTTT. Translation: CASSYRAPGQGRDTQYF.

This clone was seen only a few times. The chain is built from TRBV28 and TRBJ2-7; a possible D gene is TRBD1 (6 bases). Germline values: CDR1 MDHEN, CDR2 SYDVKM. V shed 4 bases and J shed 3 bases, with 16 bases lying between them. This CDR3 region has 15 residues. DNA for the CDR3: TGTGCCAGCAGTTCACAGGGTCCCCTGTTCTACGAGCAGTACTTC. Translation gives CASSSQGPLFYEQYF.

The genes are TRBV5-1 and TRBJ1-1; maybe TRBD1 (6 bases). Trimming took off 4 bases at V and 1 base at J, with 8 bases between the two ends. The CDR3 is 13 amino acids. CDR1 is SGHRS and CDR2 is YFSETQ in the germline V gene. CDR3 residues: CASSLTGNTEAFF. In DNA, the CDR3 is TGCGCCAGCAGCCTGACAGGGAACACTGAAGCTTTCTTT.

This clone was found a few times. The chain employs TRBV6-2 or TRBV6-3 and TRBJ1-2; D is unresolved. Germline V gene data show CDR1 as MNHEY and CDR2 as SVGEGT. V lost 0 bases to trimming and J lost 4 bases, with 12 bases between them. The CDR3 is 15 amino acids. In nucleotides, the CDR3 is TGTGCCAGCAGTTACTCGAGGGAGGCGACCTATGGCTACACCTTC. Residues: CASSYSREATYGYTF.

This sequence joins TRBV28 and TRBJ2-1; no firm D call. The ends were cut back, 3 bases at V and 6 bases at J, with 6 bases in the middle. CDR3 length: 12 amino acids. The germline gives CDR1 MDHEN, CDR2 SYDVKM. CDR3 DNA: TGTGCCAGCAGTTTCTCCAGCAATGAGCAGTTCTTC. This sequence encodes CASSFSSNEQFF.